The 2 T cell receptor beta chains below all came from one sample that was sequenced in a study of response to subunit inactivated influenza vaccine. TCRdb re-analysed the RT-PCR reads in MiXCR, keeping a single row per CDR3 protein. The data show over 750,000 distinct CDR3 sequences, 21% seen once. The specimen comprised PBMCs from blood, sampled 5 days after vaccination. Receptors were obtained from a man aged 45-60 years who received an inactivated influenza vaccine.

The chain is built from TRBV20-1 and TRBJ2-7; no definite D call. The CDR3 covers 14 residues. Trimming cost V 2 bases and J 1 base, with 12 bases left between them. Germline V gives CDR1 DFQATT, CDR2 SNEGSKA (reference sequence). CDR3 coding DNA: TGCAGTGCTAGAAAAGGCTCCGGATCCTACGAGCAGTACTTC. It translates to CSARKGSGSYEQYF.

This clonotype came up a few times. The rearrangement joins TRBV12-3 or TRBV12-4 to TRBJ2-1; TRBD2 aligns across 11 bases. Trimming at V came to 7 bases and at J to 8 bases, leaving 16 bases not matched to a gene. The CDR3 consists of 17 residues. CDR3 sequence reads: CASTYRGASGGWYEQFF. CDR3 bases: TGTGCCAGCACATATAGAGGGGCTAGCGGGGGGTGGTATGAGCAGTTCTTC.